This T cell receptor beta chain stems from a study of chemoradiotherapy in HPV16-positive cancers. Looking at the study overall: Functional T-cell assays on two HPV16-positive patients' cells defined candidate HPV-specific clones and common TCR motifs.

Trimming removed 5 bases from V and 4 bases from J, with 15 bases in between. Germline CDR1 SGHTA, CDR2 FQGNSA. This CDR3 comprises 15 residues. Samples were taken several times over chemoradiotherapy. Libraries were prepared by immunoSEQ multiplex PCR; TCRdb keeps only in-frame clonotypes and omits some of them. Here the sample spans about 2,000 clones, roughly 80% being singletons. General study findings and limits: The functional HPV-specific definition rests on just two HPV16-positive patients.

About this clone: Its antigen is as yet unknown.

The receptor was derived from a human donor with HPV-associated anogenital cancer. The gene calls are TRBV7-2 and TRBJ2-1; D gene uncertain. The input for sequencing was tumor tissue, taken from a patient who underwent chemoradiotherapy. The CDR3 here is CASSAAETRYNEQFF. In DNA form, the CDR3 reads TGTGCCAGCAGCGCAGCCGAGACTCGTTACAATGAGCAGTTCTTC.